This T cell receptor beta chain appears in the sequencing data of a study of response to subunit inactivated influenza vaccine. The germline gives CDR1 MDHEN, CDR2 SYDVKM. The germline V and J ends were trimmed by 2 bases and 2 bases, with 10 bases remaining between them. The CDR3 totals 15 residues. TCRdb ran MiXCR on the RT-PCR reads and lists one entry per CDR3 protein. Here the sample spans about 540,000 distinct CDR3 sequences, around 21% being singletons. Another study also made use of these data, one on T cells expressing NK-cell markers. According to that study: The cDNA for TCR beta came from 5'RACE template switching with UMIs. Top CD8+ clonotypes included the dominant CD3+CD56+NKG2C+ clonotypes in six donors.

The sequence was collected from a man aged 45 to 65 who received an inactivated influenza vaccine. Specimen: CD4+ T cells sorted from PBMCs, collected 11 to 12 days after vaccination. This chain uses TRBV28 with TRBJ2-1; no clear D. The CDR3 bases are TGTGCCAGCAGTTTAGTGGGAACCCCCTACAATGAGCAGTTCTTC. Encoded protein: CASSLVGTPYNEQFF.